This TCR beta chain was sequenced during a study of T cells in tuberculosis. This clone has only one observation. TCRdb keeps only in-frame clones here, not all; method: immunoSEQ multiplex PCR. The sample yields about 22,000 clones, approximately 97% seen once. This TCR was recovered from a donor between 10 and 35 years old with latent tuberculosis or without tuberculosis infection. The sequencing input was PBMCs.

The CDR3 DNA follows: TGCAGCGCCTACGGACAGGGGGTTACTGGAGAGCAGTACTTC. It encodes CSAYGQGVTGEQYF. The chain joins TRBV29-1 to TRBJ2-7; TRBD1 aligns across 10 bases. This CDR3 is 14 amino acids long. Per germline, CDR1 SQVTM and CDR2 ANQGSEA. The V and J ends lost 7 bases and 7 bases, in that order; junction bases with no gene match: 13.